This T cell receptor (beta chain) stems from a study of cytomegalovirus exposure and HLA in healthy donors. The overall study: Earlier findings included more than 95 million unique TCR beta sequences obtained from 150 million to 200 million T cells. The study, taken as a whole, reports: Reported results showed that the classifier diagnosed cytomegalovirus status with high specificity and sensitivity. The study labeled 164 TCR beta chains cytomegalovirus-associated.

Donors in the study were healthy people who gave bone marrow. On this clone itself: Its specificity is unknown.

The primer mix had 60 Vbeta and 13 Jbeta primers. This table comes from immunoSEQ multiplex PCR, and its TCRdb copy is limited to in-frame clones, with some not included. The data contain around 190,000 clones, roughly 72% of them singletons. Input material: PBMCs. This sequence was found in a man aged 25-45 years in good health and CMV-seronegative.

DNA of the CDR3: TGTGCCAGCAGCTTGTCGTCAGGGTCGTATAATTCACCCCTCCACTTT. Translation: CASSLSSGSYNSPLHF. The V call is TRBV5-4, the J call TRBJ1-6; the D gene is possibly TRBD1 (5 bases). The V end was cut by 1 base, the J end by 4 bases, with 12 bases between. Germline V gives CDR1 SGHNT, CDR2 YYREEE (reference sequence). This CDR3 spans 16 amino acids.